The TCR beta chain under discussion was sequenced for a study of beta chain features in type 1 diabetes. The germline gives CDR1 MDHEN, CDR2 SYDVKM. V dropped 3 bases and J dropped 3; count of bases not matched to a gene: 5. The CDR3 is made up of 15 amino acids. This clone was picked up a small number of times. What it binds is unknown. Study results and limitations: Naive, central memory and regulatory TCRB repertoires appeared more similar among patients than healthy donors.

Investigators reverse transcribed all isolated RNA, so they sequenced expressed TCRB transcripts. TCRdb keeps only in-frame clones here, not all; method: immunoSEQ multiplex PCR. The sample gives under 400,000 clones, roughly a fifth of which show up once; under 0.05% is in the top ten. What was sequenced was naive CD4+ T cells from blood. This clonotype was obtained from a young woman in good health. The chain couples TRBV28 to TRBJ2-3; TRBD1 matches 8 bases. CDR3 protein: CASSLGGQGTDTQYF. The CDR3 DNA sequence: TGTGCCAGCAGTTTGGGCGGACAGGGAACAGATACGCAGTATTTT. Full variable domain (missing parts from reference TRBV28 and TRBJ2-3): DVKVTQSSRYLVKRTGEKVFLECVQDMDHENMFWYRQDPGLGLRLIYFSYDVKMKEKGDIPEGYSVSREKKERFSLILESASTNQTSMYLCASSLGGQGTDTQYFGPGTRLTVL.